This T cell receptor (beta chain) was recovered during a study of Ad26.COV2.S vaccination and SARS-CoV-2 variants. Across the study: By the intramuscular route, Ad26.COV2.S was given once, or twice 56 days apart.

With respect to this clone: Its matching antigen is unknown.

Profiled with immunoSEQ multiplex PCR; TCRdb holds only in-frame clones, not every one. The sample holds some 420,000 clones, 70% to 90% seen once. Regarding the study as a whole: Whether participants received vaccine or placebo, their non-spike TCR breadth was similar.

The germline V gene encodes CDR1 SGDLS and CDR2 YYNGEE. The CDR3 spans 15 residues. V shed 4 bases and J 1 base; nucleotides not matched to a gene: 4. As to treatment: 15 to 20 received Ad26.COV2.S at low or high dose, single or two shots; several received placebo; per-sample allocation not given. Material that was analyzed had been drawn on day 63 after the first vaccine or placebo injection. This clonotype was obtained from a person aged 18-65 years who received the Ad26.COV2.S COVID-19 vaccine or a placebo. The sample in question was peripheral blood, obtained in a trial of Ad26.COV2.S vaccine versus placebo. V usage is TRBV9 and J usage is TRBJ2-4, with 8 bases that match TRBD1. The CDR3: CASSQGASAKNIQYF. The CDR3 DNA is TGTGCCAGCAGCCAGGGGGCTAGCGCCAAAAACATTCAGTACTTC.